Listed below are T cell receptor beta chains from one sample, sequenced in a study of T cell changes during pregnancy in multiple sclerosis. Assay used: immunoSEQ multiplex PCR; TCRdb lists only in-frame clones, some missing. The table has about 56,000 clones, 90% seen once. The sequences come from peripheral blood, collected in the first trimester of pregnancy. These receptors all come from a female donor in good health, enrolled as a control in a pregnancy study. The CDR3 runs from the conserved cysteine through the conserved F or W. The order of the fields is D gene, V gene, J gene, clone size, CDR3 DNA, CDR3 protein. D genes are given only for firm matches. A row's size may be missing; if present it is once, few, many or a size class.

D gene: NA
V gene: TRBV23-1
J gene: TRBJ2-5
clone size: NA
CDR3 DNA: TGCGCCAGCAGTCAACCGGAAGGACATATCCAAGAGACCCAGTACTTC
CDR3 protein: CASSQPEGHIQETQYF

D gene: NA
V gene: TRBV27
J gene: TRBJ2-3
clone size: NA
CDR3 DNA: TGTGCCAGCAGCGTAGGGGGCGCGGGGGGAGATACGCAGTATTTT
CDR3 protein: CASSVGGAGGDTQYF

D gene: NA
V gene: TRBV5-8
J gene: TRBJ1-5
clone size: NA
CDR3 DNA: TGTGCCAGCAGGAAGCCAGGATCAAATCAGCCCCAGCATTTT
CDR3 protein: CASRKPGSNQPQHF

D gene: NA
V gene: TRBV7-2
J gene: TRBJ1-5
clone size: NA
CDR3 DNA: TGTGCCAGCAGCTTACGTCGGGAACAGCCCCAGCATTTT
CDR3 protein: CASSLRREQPQHF

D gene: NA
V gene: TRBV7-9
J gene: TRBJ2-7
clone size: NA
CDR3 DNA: TGTGCCAGCAGCTCGCCCCGATACAACTCCTACGAGCAGTACTTC
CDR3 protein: CASSSPRYNSYEQYF

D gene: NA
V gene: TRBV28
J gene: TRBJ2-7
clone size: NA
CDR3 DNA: TGTGCCAGCAGTTTAGAGGCGGGAAGTGGGACCTACGAGCAGTACTTC
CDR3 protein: CASSLEAGSGTYEQYF

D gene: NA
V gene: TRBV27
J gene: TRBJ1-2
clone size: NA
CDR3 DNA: TGTGCCAGCAGTGAGGACAGCTTATATGGCTACACCTTC
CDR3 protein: CASSEDSLYGYTF

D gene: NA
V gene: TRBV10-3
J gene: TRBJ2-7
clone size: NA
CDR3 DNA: TGTGCCATCAGTGAGTCGAGTCAGGGCGAGCAGTACTTC
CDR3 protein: CAISESSQGEQYF

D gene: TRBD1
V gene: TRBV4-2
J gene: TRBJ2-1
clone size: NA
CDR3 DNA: TGTGCCAGCAGCCCCGGGGGGACAGGGTACGAGCAGTTCTTC
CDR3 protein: CASSPGGTGYEQFF

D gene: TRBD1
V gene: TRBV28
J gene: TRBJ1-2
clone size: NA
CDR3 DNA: TGTGCTCTCAGGGGGACAGGGGGTGGCTACACCTTC
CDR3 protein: CALRGTGGGYTF

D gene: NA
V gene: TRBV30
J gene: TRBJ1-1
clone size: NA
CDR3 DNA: TGTGCCTGGAGTGTCCAAACGGTAAGCACTGAAGCTTTCTTT
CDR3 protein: CAWSVQTVSTEAFF

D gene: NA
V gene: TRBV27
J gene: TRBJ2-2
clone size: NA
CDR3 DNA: TGTGCCAGCGGTCTCATGGCAATTGCCGGGGAGCTGTTTTTT
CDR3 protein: CASGLMAIAGELFF

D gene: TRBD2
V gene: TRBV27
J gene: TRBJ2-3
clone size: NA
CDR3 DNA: TGTGCCAGCAGTTTCCTACTAGCGGGGGGGCCTGGAACGCAGTATTTT
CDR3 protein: CASSFLLAGGPGTQYF

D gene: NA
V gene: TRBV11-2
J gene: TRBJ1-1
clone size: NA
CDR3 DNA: TGTGCCAGCGCCCCGCGGGAGAGGTGGGACACTGAAGCTTTCTTT
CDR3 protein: CASAPRERWDTEAFF

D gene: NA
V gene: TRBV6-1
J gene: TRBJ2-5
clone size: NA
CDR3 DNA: TGTGCCAGCAGTGAGGCTAGCCTGCAGACCCAGTACTTC
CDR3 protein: CASSEASLQTQYF

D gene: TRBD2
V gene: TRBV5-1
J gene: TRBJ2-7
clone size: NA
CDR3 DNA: TGCGCCAGCAGCTTATCGGGGGGCTCCTACGAGCAGTACTTC
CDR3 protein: CASSLSGGSYEQYF

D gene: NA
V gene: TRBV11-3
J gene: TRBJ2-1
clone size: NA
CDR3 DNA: TGTGCCAGCAGCTCCCCTACAACAGGGTGGGAGCAGTTCTTC
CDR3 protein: CASSSPTTGWEQFF

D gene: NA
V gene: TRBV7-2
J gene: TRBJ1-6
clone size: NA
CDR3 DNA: TGTGCCAGCAGCTTAGAGCCTGGGGGCGCCAGTTATCCCCTCCACTTT
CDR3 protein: CASSLEPGGASYPLHF

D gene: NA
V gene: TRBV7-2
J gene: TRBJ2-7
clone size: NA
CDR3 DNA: TGTGCCAGCAGTTTATTACGGGACGAGCAGTACTTC
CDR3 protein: CASSLLRDEQYF

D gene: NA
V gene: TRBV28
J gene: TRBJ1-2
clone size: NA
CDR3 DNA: TGTGCCAGCAGTTTAGGGCAGGGCAGAATGTATGGCTACACCTTC
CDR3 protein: CASSLGQGRMYGYTF

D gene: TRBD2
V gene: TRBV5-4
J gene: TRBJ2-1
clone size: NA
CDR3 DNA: TGTGCCAGCAGCTCTACTAGCGGGAGGGTTGAGCAGTTCTTC
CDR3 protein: CASSSTSGRVEQFF

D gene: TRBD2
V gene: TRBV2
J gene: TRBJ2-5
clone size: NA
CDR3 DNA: TGTGCCAGCAGGGGGAGGGACTCCCCGTACTTC
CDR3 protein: CASRGRDSPYF

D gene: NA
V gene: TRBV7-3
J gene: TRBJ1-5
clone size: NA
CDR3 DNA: TGTGCCAGCAGCAAAGGACAAAATCAGCCCCAGCATTTT
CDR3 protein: CASSKGQNQPQHF

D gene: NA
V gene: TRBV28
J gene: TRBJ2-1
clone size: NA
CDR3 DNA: TGTGCCAGCAGTGCCCTAGCGAGCTACAATGAGCAGTTCTTC
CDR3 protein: CASSALASYNEQFF

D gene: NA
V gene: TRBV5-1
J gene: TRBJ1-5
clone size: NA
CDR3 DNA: TGCGCCAGCAGCTTGTGGGGGGGGGAATCTCAGCCCCAGCATTTT
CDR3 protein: CASSLWGGESQPQHF

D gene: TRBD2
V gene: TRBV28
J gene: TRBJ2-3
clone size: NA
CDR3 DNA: TGTGCCAGCAGTTCCCTGGCGGGAGCGGCAGATACGCAGTATTTT
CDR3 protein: CASSSLAGAADTQYF

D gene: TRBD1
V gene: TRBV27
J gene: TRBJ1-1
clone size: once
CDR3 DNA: TGTGCCAGCAGGAAACAGGGGGCGAGGAACACTGAAGCTTTTTTT
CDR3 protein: CASRKQGARNTEAFF

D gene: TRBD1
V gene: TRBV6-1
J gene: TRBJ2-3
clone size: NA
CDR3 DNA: TGTGCCAGCAGGCCCGGGACAGGGGATGCAGATACGCAGTATTTT
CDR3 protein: CASRPGTGDADTQYF

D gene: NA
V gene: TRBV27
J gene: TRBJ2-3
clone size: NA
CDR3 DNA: TGTGCCAGCAGTTTATTCGCCCGGGAGAAAGCGCAGTATTTT
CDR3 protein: CASSLFAREKAQYF

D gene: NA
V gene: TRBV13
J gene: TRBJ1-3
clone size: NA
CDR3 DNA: TGTGCCAGCAGCGAACAGGGCGTCGGAAACACCATATATTTT
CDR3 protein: CASSEQGVGNTIYF

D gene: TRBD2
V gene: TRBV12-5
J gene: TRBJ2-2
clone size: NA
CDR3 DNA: TGTGCTAGTGCCCAATTTGCGGGGGGCCTTTCCCCCGGGGAGCTGTTTTTT
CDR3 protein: CASAQFAGGLSPGELFF

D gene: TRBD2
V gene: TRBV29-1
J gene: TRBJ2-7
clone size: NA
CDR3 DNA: TGCAGCGTTGGGGGATCGGGGGGCTCCTACGAGCAGTACTTC
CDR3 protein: CSVGGSGGSYEQYF

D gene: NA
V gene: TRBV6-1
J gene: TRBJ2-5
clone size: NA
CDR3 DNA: TGTGCCAGCAAGGACAGTTATCAAGAGACCCAGTACTTC
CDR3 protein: CASKDSYQETQYF

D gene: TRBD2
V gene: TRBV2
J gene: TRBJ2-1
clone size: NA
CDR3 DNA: TGTGCCAGCAGTGAACGGACTAGCGGGGGGAGTGTTGAGCAGTTCTTC
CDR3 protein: CASSERTSGGSVEQFF

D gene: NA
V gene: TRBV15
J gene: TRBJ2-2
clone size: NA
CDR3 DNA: TGTGCCACCAGCATCAATACCGGGGAGCTGTTTTTT
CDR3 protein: CATSINTGELFF

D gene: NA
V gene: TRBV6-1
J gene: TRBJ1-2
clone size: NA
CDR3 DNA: TGTGCCAGCAGTGAAGTGCAGGGTTCGCATGGCTACACCTTC
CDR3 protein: CASSEVQGSHGYTF

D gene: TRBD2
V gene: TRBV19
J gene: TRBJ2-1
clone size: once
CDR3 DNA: TGTGCCAGTAGTAAGGGAGGGAGCTCCTACAATGAGCAGTTCTTC
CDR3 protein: CASSKGGSSYNEQFF

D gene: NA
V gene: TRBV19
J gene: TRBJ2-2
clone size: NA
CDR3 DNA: TGTGCCAGTAGTATAGCGTTTTCGGACATATACACCGGGGAGCTGTTTTTT
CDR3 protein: CASSIAFSDIYTGELFF

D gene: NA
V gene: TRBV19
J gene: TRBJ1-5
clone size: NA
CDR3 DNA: TGTGCCAGTAGTAGCCCAGGGTTCTCGCCCCAGCATTTT
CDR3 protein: CASSSPGFSPQHF

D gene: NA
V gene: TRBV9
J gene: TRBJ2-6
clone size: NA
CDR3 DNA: TGTGCCAGCAGCCACATTACAGGCTCTGGGGCCAACGTCCTGACTTTC
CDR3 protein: CASSHITGSGANVLTF

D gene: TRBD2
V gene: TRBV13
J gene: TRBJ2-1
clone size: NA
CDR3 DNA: TGTGCCAGCAGGTTGACTAGCGGGTACAATGAGCAGTTCTTC
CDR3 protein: CASRLTSGYNEQFF

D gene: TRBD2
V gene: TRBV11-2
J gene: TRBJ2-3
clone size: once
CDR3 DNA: TGTGCCACCTCCCTTCTGAGCGGGACCGCGAAGGATACGCAGTATTTT
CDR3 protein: CATSLLSGTAKDTQYF

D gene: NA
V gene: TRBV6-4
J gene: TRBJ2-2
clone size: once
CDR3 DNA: TGTGCCAGCAGTGACTCCCCACAGGTGACCGGGGAGCTGTTTTTT
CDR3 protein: CASSDSPQVTGELFF

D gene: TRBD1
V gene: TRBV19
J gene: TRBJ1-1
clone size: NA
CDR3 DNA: TGTGCCAGTAGTCCGACAGGGGTCACTGAAGCTTTCTTT
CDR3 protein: CASSPTGVTEAFF

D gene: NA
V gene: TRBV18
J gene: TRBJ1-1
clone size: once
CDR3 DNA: TGTGCCAGCTCACCACGAGGAAGGCCCCCAACCTCATATGAAGCTTTCTTT
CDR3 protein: CASSPRGRPPTSYEAFF

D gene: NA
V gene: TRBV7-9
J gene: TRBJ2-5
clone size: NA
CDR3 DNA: TGTGCCAGTGGGGCTTTAGGGACCCAGTACTTC
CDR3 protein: CASGALGTQYF

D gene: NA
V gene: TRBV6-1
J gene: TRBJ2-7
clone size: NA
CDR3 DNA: TGTGCCAGCAGGGTGGTGTCGAGCTACGAGCAGTACTTC
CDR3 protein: CASRVVSSYEQYF

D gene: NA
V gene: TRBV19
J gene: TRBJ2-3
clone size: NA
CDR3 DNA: TGTGCCAGTACGCCGCGGCCCCAAAACGGCGATACGCAGTATTTT
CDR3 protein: CASTPRPQNGDTQYF

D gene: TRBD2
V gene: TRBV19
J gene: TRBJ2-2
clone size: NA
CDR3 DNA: TGTGCCAGTAGTACCGGGCTAGCGGGCCCTAACACCGGGGAGCTGTTTTTT
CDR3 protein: CASSTGLAGPNTGELFF

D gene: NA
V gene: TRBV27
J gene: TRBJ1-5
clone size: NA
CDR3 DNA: TGTGCCAGCAGTTTTTCCTTCTATAGCAATCAGCCCCAGCATTTT
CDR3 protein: CASSFSFYSNQPQHF

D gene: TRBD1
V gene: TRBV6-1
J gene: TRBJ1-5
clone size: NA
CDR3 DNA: TGTGCCAGCAGGGCCGACAGGGGAACAGGTCAGCCCCAGCATTTT
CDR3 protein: CASRADRGTGQPQHF

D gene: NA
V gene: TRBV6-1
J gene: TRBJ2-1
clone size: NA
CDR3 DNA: TGTGCCACCTTTATAGACAGCTCGTACAATGAGCAGTTCTTC
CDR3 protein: CATFIDSSYNEQFF